This TCR beta chain was sequenced in a study of CD4 T cells in relation to SARS-CoV-2 and coronaviruses. Study overall: ViraFEST: approximately eleven-day antigen culture of PBMCs, then TCR beta CDR3 sequencing.

Before the COVID-19 pandemic, during about 2011-2019, CD4+ T cells were taken from unexposed donors. After more than eight days of culture, CD4+ T cells were isolated. As cell numbers allowed, unexposed-donor CD4+ T cells faced SARS-CoV-2 S/N and four cold-coronavirus spikes. Germline V gene data show CDR1 as SGHTA and CDR2 as FQGNSA. The V and J ends lost 1 base and 3 bases respectively, with 10 bases between them. The CDR3 length is 14 residues. Study-wide results and limits: Approximately 65% of donors had memory CD4+ clonotypes crossrecognizing SARS-CoV-2 and common cold coronavirus spike.

Profiling relied on immunoSEQ multiplex PCR, and the TCRdb table lists in-frame clones only, not all of them. This table holds tens of thousands of clones, 73% found once. On this clone itself: Its cognate antigen is unknown.

The TCR comes from a human donor in good health. The sequenced material came from CD4+ T cells from PBMCs, cultured in vitro. The chain couples TRBV7-2 to TRBJ2-7; D unresolved. DNA for the CDR3: TGTGCCAGCAGCTTAGTGGCGGCAGGCTACGAGCAGTACTTC. Translated, it gives CASSLVAAGYEQYF.